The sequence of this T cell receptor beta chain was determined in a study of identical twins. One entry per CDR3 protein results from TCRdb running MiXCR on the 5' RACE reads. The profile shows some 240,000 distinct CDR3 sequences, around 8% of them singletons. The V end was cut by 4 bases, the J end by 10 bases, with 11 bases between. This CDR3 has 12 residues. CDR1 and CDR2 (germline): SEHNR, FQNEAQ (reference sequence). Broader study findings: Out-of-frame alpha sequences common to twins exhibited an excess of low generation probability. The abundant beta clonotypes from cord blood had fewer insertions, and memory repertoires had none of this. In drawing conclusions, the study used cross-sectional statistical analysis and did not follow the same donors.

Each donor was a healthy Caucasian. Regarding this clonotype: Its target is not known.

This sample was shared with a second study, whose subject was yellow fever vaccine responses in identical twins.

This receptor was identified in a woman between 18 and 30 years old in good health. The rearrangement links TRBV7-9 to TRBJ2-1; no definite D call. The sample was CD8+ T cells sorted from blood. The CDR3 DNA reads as TGTGCCAGCAGCTCCGACCCAGTGGAGCAGTTCTTC. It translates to CASSSDPVEQFF.